The rows below give T cell receptor beta chains drawn from one sample of a study of cytomegalovirus exposure and HLA in healthy donors. Repertoires were generated with immunoSEQ multiplex PCR, while TCRdb's copy carries only in-frame clones and drops some. This repertoire shows approximately 130,000 clones, about 8% found once; its top ten account for around 5.8%. Sequenced input: PBMCs. These receptors were taken from a woman aged 40-49 years in good health and CMV-seropositive. The CDR3 runs from the conserved cysteine through the conserved F or W. D genes are given only for firm matches. Some rows mark clone size as missing; the rest say once, few, many or name a class of expanded clone.

TRBJ2-7,.,TRBD1,TRBV7-2,TGTGCCAGCAGTTGGGGGACAGGGTCCTACGAGCAGTACTTC,CASSWGTGSYEQYF
TRBJ2-7,.,TRBD1,TRBV30,TGTGCCTGGAGTCCAGGCCCGGGACAGGGGGTCTACGAGCAGTACTTC,CAWSPGPGQGVYEQYF
TRBJ1-1,.,.,TRBV2,TGTGCCACCCGACGGGAGAGGGGAAACACTGAAGCTTTCTTT,CATRRERGNTEAFF
TRBJ1-2,few,TRBD1,TRBV25-1,TGTGCCAGCAGTCCCCTGTGGGGGACAGGGGACTATGGCTACACCTTC,CASSPLWGTGDYGYTF
TRBJ1-1,few,.,TRBV6-5,TGTGCCAGCAGTTCGGCCCGCCAGGGGTGGACTGAAGCTTTCTTT,CASSSARQGWTEAFF
TRBJ2-7,.,.,TRBV5-1,TGCGCCAGCAGCTCCCCGACAGGTACGAGAGAGCAGTACTTC,CASSSPTGTREQYF
TRBJ2-3,few,.,TRBV5-4,TGTGCCAGCAGCCTTGGCCGGAGGGGATCTAGCACAGATACGCAGTATTTT,CASSLGRRGSSTDTQYF
TRBJ1-5,.,.,TRBV28,TGTGCCAGCAGTTTAGGGGCAGCTTATAGCAATCAGCCCCAGCATTTT,CASSLGAAYSNQPQHF
TRBJ1-1,few,TRBD1,TRBV6-1,TGTGCCAGCAGTGACGCCGGGACAGACACTGAAGCTTTCTTT,CASSDAGTDTEAFF
TRBJ2-7,.,.,TRBV6-5,TGTGCCAGCAGCCCGCCCGGGGTCCCCTACGAGCAGTACTTC,CASSPPGVPYEQYF
TRBJ2-3,.,.,TRBV9,TGTGCCAGCAGCGTAGGGGAGGCTTATACGCAGTATTTT,CASSVGEAYTQYF
TRBJ2-7,.,TRBD2,TRBV30,TGTGCCTGGATCACTAGCGGGGCCTACGAGCAGTACTTC,CAWITSGAYEQYF
TRBJ2-3,.,TRBD2,TRBV28,TGTGCCAGCAGTATCCCTCGACTAGCGGGGGATACGCAGTATTTT,CASSIPRLAGDTQYF
TRBJ1-1,.,.,TRBV6-6,TGTGCCAGCTTAGGACAGAGCTTCACTGAAGCTTTCTTT,CASLGQSFTEAFF
TRBJ1-1,medium-sized,.,TRBV19,TGTGCCAGTAGTAAGGACAGAAACACTGAAGCTTTCTTT,CASSKDRNTEAFF
TRBJ1-5,few,.,TRBV6-4,TGTGCCAGCAGTGAAACCCCCGGACAGCTAAATCAGCCCCAGCATTTT,CASSETPGQLNQPQHF
TRBJ2-3,.,TRBD1,TRBV7-9,TGTGCCAGCAGCCTAATCGGGACAGGCACAGATACGCAGTATTTT,CASSLIGTGTDTQYF
TRBJ1-4,.,TRBD1,TRBV9,TGTGCCAGCAGCCCCCCCGGGTCATCAGGGGGTGAAAAACTGTTTTTT,CASSPPGSSGGEKLFF